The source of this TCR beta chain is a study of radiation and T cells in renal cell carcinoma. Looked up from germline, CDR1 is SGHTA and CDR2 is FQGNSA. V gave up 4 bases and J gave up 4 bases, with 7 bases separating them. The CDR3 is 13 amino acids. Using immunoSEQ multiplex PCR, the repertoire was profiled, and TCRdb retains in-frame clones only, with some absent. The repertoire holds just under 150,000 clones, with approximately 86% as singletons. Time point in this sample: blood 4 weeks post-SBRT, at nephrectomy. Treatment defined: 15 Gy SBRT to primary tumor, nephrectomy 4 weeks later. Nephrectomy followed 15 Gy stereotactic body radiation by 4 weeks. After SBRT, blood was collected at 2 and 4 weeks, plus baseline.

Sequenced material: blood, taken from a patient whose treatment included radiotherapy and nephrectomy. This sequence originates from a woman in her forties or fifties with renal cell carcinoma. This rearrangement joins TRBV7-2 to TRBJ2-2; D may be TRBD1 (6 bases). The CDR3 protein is CASSYRATGELFF. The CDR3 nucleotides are TGTGCCAGCAGCTACAGGGCCACCGGGGAGCTGTTTTTT.